The rows below give T cell receptor beta chains drawn from one sample of a study of cytomegalovirus exposure and HLA in healthy donors. The protocol was immunoSEQ multiplex PCR, while the TCRdb copy is restricted to in-frame clones and leaves out a portion. The sample contains over 90,000 clones, roughly 79% of which appear only once. Sequences were obtained from PBMCs. The receptors stem from a woman aged 70-85 years in good health and CMV-seropositive. The CDR3 runs from the conserved cysteine through the conserved F or W. The D gene is left open where the match is weak. Clone size is stated in some rows and not others, as once, few, many or a class when expanded.

cdr3_nt,cdr3_aa,clone_size,cdr3_length,v_call,d_call,j_call
TGTGCCAGCAGTGAAGCCCGGGACAGGCGTCAGCCCCAGCATTTT,CASSEARDRRQPQHF,NA,15,TRBV6-1,TRBD1,TRBJ1-5
TGTGCCAGCAGCGTATCCGGACTAGCGGTCGATACGCAGTATTTT,CASSVSGLAVDTQYF,few,15,TRBV9,TRBD2,TRBJ2-3
TGTGCCATCAGTCAGGACAATTACAATGAGCAGTTCTTC,CAISQDNYNEQFF,NA,13,TRBV10-3,NA,TRBJ2-1
TGTGCCAGCAGTTACTCTCTGACAGGGGGCGGGACTGAAGCTTTCTTT,CASSYSLTGGGTEAFF,few,16,TRBV6-5,TRBD1,TRBJ1-1
TGTGCCAGCAGTGGAGGACAGGACTATGGCTACACCTTC,CASSGGQDYGYTF,NA,13,TRBV2,TRBD1,TRBJ1-2
TGTGCCAGCAGTTACTCGTCATGGAACACTGAAGCTTTCTTT,CASSYSSWNTEAFF,NA,14,TRBV6-5,NA,TRBJ1-1
TGTGCCAGCAGTGACACGGCAGGGGGTGAAGCTTTCTTT,CASSDTAGGEAFF,NA,13,TRBV6-4,TRBD1,TRBJ1-1
TGTGCCAGCAGCTTAGTGGCTGGCACAGAGACCCAGTACTTC,CASSLVAGTETQYF,NA,14,TRBV11-2,NA,TRBJ2-5
TGCAGCGTTGCCCAGGGCGGCTACGAGCAGTACTTC,CSVAQGGYEQYF,NA,12,TRBV29-1,NA,TRBJ2-7
TGTGCCAGCAGCCCCACAGGGATCTACGAGCAGTACTTC,CASSPTGIYEQYF,NA,13,TRBV7-2,NA,TRBJ2-7
TGTGCCAGCAGTGGGGGAGGGACCTCCGCCTACGAGCAGTACTTC,CASSGGGTSAYEQYF,NA,15,TRBV6-5,TRBD2,TRBJ2-7
TGTGCCAGCAGACTCGGGACAGGGGGCTTCTACGAGCAGTACTTC,CASRLGTGGFYEQYF,NA,15,TRBV7-9,TRBD1,TRBJ2-7
TGTGCCAGCAGTGGACAGGGGACTGGAAGCACCATATATTTT,CASSGQGTGSTIYF,NA,14,TRBV11-2,TRBD1,TRBJ1-3
TGTGCCAGCAGTTGGGACAGGGGGTTAATAGATACGCAGTATTTT,CASSWDRGLIDTQYF,NA,15,TRBV6-6,TRBD1,TRBJ2-3
TGCGCCAGCCGAGGGGGGGACCCTTGGGAAAAACTGTTTTTT,CASRGGDPWEKLFF,NA,14,TRBV10-2,NA,TRBJ1-4
TGTGCCAGCAATTTCCATCCTACGCAGTATTTT,CASNFHPTQYF,NA,11,TRBV27,NA,TRBJ2-3
TGCGCCAGCAGCTTGGACCGGGAGGGCGGCTACGAGCAGTACTTC,CASSLDREGGYEQYF,few,15,TRBV5-1,TRBD2,TRBJ2-7
TGTGCCAGCAGTCTCCGGGAGGGCTTGAATAGCTATGGCTACACCTTC,CASSLREGLNSYGYTF,few,16,TRBV28,NA,TRBJ1-2
TGTGCCAGCAGCCTACATAGGACAGGGAACACTGAAGCTTTCTTT,CASSLHRTGNTEAFF,NA,15,TRBV6-1,TRBD1,TRBJ1-1